These T cell receptor beta chains were read from a single sample in a study of cytomegalovirus exposure and HLA in healthy donors. The data were produced by immunoSEQ multiplex PCR, yet TCRdb's version contains in-frame clones alone and is incomplete. Here the sample spans over 110,000 clones, about 86% being singletons. The sequenced sample was PBMCs. All receptors derive from a man aged 18 to 29 in good health and CMV-seronegative. Both conserved end residues are part of each CDR3. The order of the fields is CDR3 DNA, CDR3 protein, clone size, J gene, V gene, D gene. The D gene is left open where the match is weak. Size is omitted from some rows. Given values are once, few, many or a class for expanded clones.

DNA: TGTGCCAGCAGCTACTCTTACGCCGAGCAGTACTTC; CDR3: CASSYSYAEQYF; size: .; J: TRBJ2-7; V: TRBV28; D: .
DNA: TGTGCCAGCAGTGGGCCGAGGGGGATTGAAGCTTTCTTT; CDR3: CASSGPRGIEAFF; size: .; J: TRBJ1-1; V: TRBV2; D: .
DNA: TGTGCCAGCAGCTTTACCACAGGGGGGGAGACCCAGTACTTC; CDR3: CASSFTTGGETQYF; size: .; J: TRBJ2-5; V: TRBV7-2; D: TRBD1
DNA: TGTGCCAGCAGCGTGGGACAGGGAACCTACGAGCAGTACTTC; CDR3: CASSVGQGTYEQYF; size: .; J: TRBJ2-7; V: TRBV7-7; D: TRBD1
DNA: TGTGCCAGCAGCCGAGACTGGACAGGGGCCCTCGATGAGCAGTTCTTC; CDR3: CASSRDWTGALDEQFF; size: .; J: TRBJ2-1; V: TRBV4-2; D: TRBD1
DNA: TGCGCCAGCAGCTTGGTGGCAGGCCTCGGCGTCGGAGAGACCCAGTACTTC; CDR3: CASSLVAGLGVGETQYF; size: .; J: TRBJ2-5; V: TRBV5-1; D: .
DNA: TGTGCCAGCAGTGATAGCGGGACCTCCTACAATGAGCAGTTCTTC; CDR3: CASSDSGTSYNEQFF; size: .; J: TRBJ2-1; V: TRBV6-1; D: TRBD2
DNA: TGTGCCAGCTTGTGGGACTCTTCCTACAATGAGCAGTTCTTC; CDR3: CASLWDSSYNEQFF; size: once; J: TRBJ2-1; V: TRBV6-1; D: .
DNA: TGTGCCAGCTCACTAGAAACCGTGTACGAGCAGTACTTC; CDR3: CASSLETVYEQYF; size: .; J: TRBJ2-7; V: TRBV18; D: .
DNA: TGTGCCAGTAGTATATACACAGATACGCAGTATTTT; CDR3: CASSIYTDTQYF; size: .; J: TRBJ2-3; V: TRBV19; D: .
DNA: TGTGCCAGCAGCTCTGTGGGGCTTAGCACAGATACGCAGTATTTT; CDR3: CASSSVGLSTDTQYF; size: .; J: TRBJ2-3; V: TRBV11-2; D: .